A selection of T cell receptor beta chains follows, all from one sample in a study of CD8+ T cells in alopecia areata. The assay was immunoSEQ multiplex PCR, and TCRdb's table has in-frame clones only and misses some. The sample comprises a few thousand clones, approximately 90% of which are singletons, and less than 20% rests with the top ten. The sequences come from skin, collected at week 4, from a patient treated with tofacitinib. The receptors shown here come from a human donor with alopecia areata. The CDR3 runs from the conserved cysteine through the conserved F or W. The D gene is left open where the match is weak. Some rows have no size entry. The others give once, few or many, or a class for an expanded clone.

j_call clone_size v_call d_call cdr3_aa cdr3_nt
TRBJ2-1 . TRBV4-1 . CASSQVDILTYNEQFF TGCGCCAGCAGCCAAGTGGACATCCTAACTTACAATGAGCAGTTCTTC
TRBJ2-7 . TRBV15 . CATSRDQGSASEQYF TGTGCCACCAGCAGAGATCAAGGTTCAGCTTCCGAGCAGTACTTC
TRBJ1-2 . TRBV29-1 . CSVTTNYGYTF TGCAGCGTCACGACTAACTATGGCTACACCTTC
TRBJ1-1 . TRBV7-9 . CASSKGASSEAFF TGTGCCAGCAGCAAAGGCGCAAGCAGTGAAGCTTTCTTT
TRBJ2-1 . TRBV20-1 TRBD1 CSAPGGWEQFF TGCAGTGCTCCAGGGGGCTGGGAGCAGTTCTTC
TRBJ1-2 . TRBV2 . CASSEVQYGYTF TGTGCCAGCAGTGAGGTCCAGTATGGCTACACCTTC
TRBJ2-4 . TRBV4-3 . CASSQGESTGSLAKNIQYF TGCGCCAGCAGCCAAGGGGAATCGACCGGCTCACTAGCCAAAAACATTCAGTACTTC
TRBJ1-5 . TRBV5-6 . CASSHGNQPQHF TGTGCCAGCAGCCATGGCAATCAGCCCCAGCATTTT
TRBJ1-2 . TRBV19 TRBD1 CASSIGQGVAGYTF TGTGCCAGTAGTATCGGACAGGGGGTTGCCGGCTACACCTTC
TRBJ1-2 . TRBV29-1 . CSVRRTDQGGYTF TGCAGCGTGCGTCGGACAGACCAGGGGGGCTACACCTTC
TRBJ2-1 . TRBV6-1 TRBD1 CASSGGQGREQFF TGTGCCAGCAGTGGGGGACAGGGGCGAGAGCAGTTCTTC
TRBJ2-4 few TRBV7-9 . CASSGSGHGAKNIQYF TGTGCCAGCAGCGGCAGCGGTCACGGAGCCAAAAACATTCAGTACTTC
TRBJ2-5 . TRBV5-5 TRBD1 CASTPTGGNQETQYF TGTGCCAGCACCCCGACAGGGGGCAACCAAGAGACCCAGTACTTC
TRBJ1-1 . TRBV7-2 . CASSSGVNTEAFF TGTGCCAGCAGCTCCGGGGTGAACACTGAAGCTTTCTTT
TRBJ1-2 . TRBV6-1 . CASHSLGGYTF TGTGCCAGCCACAGCCTAGGTGGCTACACCTTC
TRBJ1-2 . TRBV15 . CATSRPPPNRDGYTF TGTGCCACCAGCAGACCGCCGCCCAACAGGGACGGCTACACCTTC
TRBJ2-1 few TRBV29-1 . CSVDGAATYNEQFF TGCAGCGTTGATGGGGCGGCCACCTACAATGAGCAGTTCTTC
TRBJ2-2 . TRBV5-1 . CASSLSLAAGELFF TGCGCCAGCAGCTTGTCCCTAGCCGCCGGGGAGCTGTTTTTT
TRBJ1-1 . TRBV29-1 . CSAERGAEAFF TGCAGCGCAGAAAGGGGAGCTGAAGCTTTCTTT
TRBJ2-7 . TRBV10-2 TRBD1 CASRDRGRDEQYF TGCGCCAGCCGGGACAGGGGAAGGGACGAGCAGTACTTC
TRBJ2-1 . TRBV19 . CASSMRRGFYNEQFF TGTGCCAGTAGTATGCGACGGGGGTTCTACAATGAGCAGTTCTTC
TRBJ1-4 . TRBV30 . CAWSGGGEKLFF TGTGCCTGGAGTGGAGGGGGAGAAAAACTGTTTTTT
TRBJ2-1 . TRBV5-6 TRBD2 CASSLGLAGTNEQFF TGTGCCAGCAGCTTGGGACTAGCGGGGACCAATGAGCAGTTCTTC
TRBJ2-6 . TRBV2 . CASSQRGSGANVLTF TGTGCCAGCAGTCAACGCGGCTCTGGGGCCAACGTCCTGACTTTC
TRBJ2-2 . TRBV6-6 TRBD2 CASSLTSGGYTGELFF TGTGCCAGCAGTCTGACTAGCGGGGGGTACACCGGGGAGCTGTTTTTT
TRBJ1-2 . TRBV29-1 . CSAAKPSGTVVGAYGYTF TGCAGCGCCGCGAAACCCTCCGGGACCGTCGTAGGCGCATATGGCTACACCTTC
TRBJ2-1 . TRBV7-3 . CASSPTGREQFF TGTGCCAGCAGCCCTACAGGTCGTGAGCAGTTCTTC
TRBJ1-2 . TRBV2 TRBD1 CASSAETGILQSGYTF TGTGCCAGCAGTGCTGAGACAGGGATTCTCCAAAGTGGCTACACCTTC
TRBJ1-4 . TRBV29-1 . CSVSRGAGTNEKLFF TGCAGCGTTTCCCGGGGAGCCGGAACTAATGAAAAACTGTTTTTT
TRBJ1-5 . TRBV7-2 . CASSDTGNQPQHF TGTGCCAGCAGTGACACCGGCAATCAGCCCCAGCATTTT
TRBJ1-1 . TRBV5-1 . CASSWMTRDGNTEAFF TGCGCCAGCAGCTGGATGACACGGGACGGAAACACTGAAGCTTTCTTT
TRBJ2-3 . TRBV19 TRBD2 CASSTWTSGGLREADTQYF TGTGCCAGTAGTACCTGGACTAGCGGGGGACTAAGGGAGGCAGATACGCAGTATTTT
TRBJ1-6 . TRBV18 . CASSPRGGGNNSPLHF TGTGCCAGCTCACCACGGGGAGGTGGAAACAATTCACCCCTCCACTTT
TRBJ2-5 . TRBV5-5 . CASSLAHLGLPGGTQYF TGTGCCAGCAGCTTGGCCCATTTGGGGCTCCCAGGAGGGACCCAGTACTTC
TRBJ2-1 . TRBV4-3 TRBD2 CASSQVAGDNEQFF TGCGCCAGCAGCCAAGTAGCGGGGGACAATGAGCAGTTCTTC
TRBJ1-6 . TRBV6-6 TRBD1 CASSSPTGGNSPLHF TGTGCCAGCAGTTCACCGACAGGGGGTAATTCACCCCTCCACTTT
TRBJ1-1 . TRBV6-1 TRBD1 CASSLNRGRTEAFF TGTGCCAGCAGTTTAAACAGGGGTCGGACTGAAGCTTTCTTT
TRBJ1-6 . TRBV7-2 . CASSSPAGPSAPLHF TGTGCCAGCAGCTCCCCGGCAGGACCCTCCGCCCCCCTCCACTTT
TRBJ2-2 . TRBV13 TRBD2 CASSGSTGGFLFTGELFF TGTGCCAGCAGCGGTTCAACGGGAGGATTTCTTTTCACCGGGGAGCTGTTTTTT
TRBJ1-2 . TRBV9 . CASSVDQDTRRTNYGYTF TGTGCCAGCAGCGTAGACCAGGACACGAGGAGGACTAACTATGGCTACACCTTC
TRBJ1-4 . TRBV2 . CASSDLSQSNEKLFF TGTGCCAGCAGTGACCTTTCGCAGTCAAATGAAAAACTGTTTTTT
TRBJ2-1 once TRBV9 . CASSAPNQNEQFF TGTGCCAGCAGCGCGCCTAACCAAAATGAGCAGTTCTTC